This is a list of T cell receptor beta chains from one sample in a study of human T cells and chemical hapten exposure. Via MiXCR, TCRdb re-called the RACE reads, giving one row per CDR3 protein. The sample contains 150,000 to 200,000 distinct CDR3 sequences, about 30% of which appear only once. The source was whole blood, collected in connection with sensitization to the hapten diphenylcyclopropenone (DPC). Source of these receptors: a woman between 18 and 29 years old with alopecia areata. Some clones in this sample may be carry-over from other donors' samples. CDR3s include the opening cysteine and the closing phenylalanine or tryptophan. D genes are given only for firm matches. A clone size is listed for some rows: how often the clone was seen (once, few, many), or a class if it is expanded.

j_call	d_call	clone_size	v_call	cdr3_nt	cdr3_aa
TRBJ2-2	.	.	TRBV7-2	TGTGCCAGCAGCTTAGGGGTCGCGTTCAACACCGGGGAGCTGTTTTTT	CASSLGVAFNTGELFF
TRBJ2-5	.	few	TRBV15	TGTGCCACCAGCAACCCACTACGGGGGGCAGAAAGGGAAGAGACCCAGTACTTC	CATSNPLRGAEREETQYF
TRBJ1-4	.	.	TRBV4-1	TGCGCCAGCAGCCAAGGAACGGGAGGGAGAGTTGAAAAACTGTTTTTT	CASSQGTGGRVEKLFF
TRBJ1-1	TRBD1	.	TRBV7-9	TGTGCCAGCAGCGGATATGGGACAGGGGGTAGAGAAGCTTTCTTT	CASSGYGTGGREAFF
TRBJ1-2	.	few	TRBV11-2	TGTGCCAGCAGCTCGGGCCGGATTAACTATGGCTACACCTTC	CASSSGRINYGYTF
TRBJ2-1	.	.	TRBV5-1	TGCGCCAGCAGGACTCGGCCAGACAACAATGAGCAGTTCTTC	CASRTRPDNNEQFF
TRBJ2-1	TRBD2	.	TRBV10-3	TGTGCCATCAGACCGGGACTAGTTTCCTACAATGAGCAGTTCTTC	CAIRPGLVSYNEQFF
TRBJ2-1	.	few	TRBV29-1	TGCAGCGTTGACCAGGGGCTCTACAATGAGCAGTTCTTC	CSVDQGLYNEQFF
TRBJ2-3	TRBD1	few	TRBV7-8	TGTGCCAGCAGCTTAGGGACAGGGCAAACAGATACGCAGTATTTT	CASSLGTGQTDTQYF
TRBJ2-1	TRBD2	few	TRBV7-2	TGTGCCAGCAGCCAATTAAGAAGCGGGAGCTCCTACAATGAGCAGTTCTTC	CASSQLRSGSSYNEQFF
TRBJ1-6	TRBD1	many	TRBV6-6	TGTGCCAGCACCCAGGGGGGGAATTCACCCCTCCACTTT	CASTQGGNSPLHF
TRBJ2-6	.	.	TRBV7-2	TGTGCCAGCAGCCAAGCACGAGTCTCTGGGGCCAACGTCCTGACTTTC	CASSQARVSGANVLTF
TRBJ2-1	TRBD1	few	TRBV27	TGTGCCAGCAACCTGGGCCGGAGGGACAGGGCGAATGAGCAGTTCTTC	CASNLGRRDRANEQFF
TRBJ1-3	.	.	TRBV29-1	TGCAGCGTTGAAACATCGGGAACCATATATTTT	CSVETSGTIYF
TRBJ2-7	.	few	TRBV5-1	TGCGCCAGCAGCTTGGGTAAAGACTACGAGCAGTACTTC	CASSLGKDYEQYF
TRBJ2-1	.	many	TRBV7-3	TGTGCCAGCAGCTTAACCGGGTACAATGAGCAGTTCTTC	CASSLTGYNEQFF
TRBJ1-3	TRBD1	many	TRBV5-1	TGCGCCAGCAGCGTGGGACAGAGAGGAAACACCATATATTTT	CASSVGQRGNTIYF
TRBJ1-4	.	.	TRBV7-2	TGTGCCAGCAGCCCAACCACAGGACCCTATGAAAAACTGTTTTTT	CASSPTTGPYEKLFF
TRBJ2-7	TRBD2	many	TRBV4-1	TGCGCCAGCAAAGCCTCGAGGCTAGCGGGATACGAGCAGTACTTC	CASKASRLAGYEQYF
TRBJ2-1	.	few	TRBV20-1	TGCAGTGTGAACTCCAATGAGCAGTTCTTC	CSVNSNEQFF
TRBJ2-2	.	.	TRBV6-2/TRBV6-3	TGTGCCAGCAGTCCCCCGGGCGCCACCGGGGAGCTGTTTTTT	CASSPPGATGELFF
TRBJ1-6	.	many	TRBV25-1	TGTGCCACCAGTCAGGTTCATAATTCACCCCTCCACTTT	CATSQVHNSPLHF
TRBJ2-7	.	.	TRBV28	TGTGCCACCGGGCCAGGGACACTCTCCTACGAGCAGTACTTC	CATGPGTLSYEQYF
TRBJ2-3	TRBD2	few	TRBV7-9	TGTGCCAGCAGCTTTGGGGTAGCGGGGGTCACAGATACGCAGTATTTT	CASSFGVAGVTDTQYF
TRBJ1-1	.	many	TRBV7-9	TGTGCCAGCAGCCCGGGGGGCAATGAAGCTTTCTTT	CASSPGGNEAFF
TRBJ1-2	.	.	TRBV29-1	TGCAGCGTTGAAGATCCGGGGGCCCTCGGCTACACCTTC	CSVEDPGALGYTF
TRBJ1-5	.	few	TRBV15	TGTGCCACCAGCAGAGAAAGGGATAGCAATCAGCCCCAGCATTTT	CATSRERDSNQPQHF
TRBJ1-1	.	few	TRBV10-3	TGTGCCATCAACGACAAGGGCCAACACACTGAAGCTTTCTTT	CAINDKGQHTEAFF
TRBJ1-2	.	.	TRBV7-2	TGTGCCAGCAGTTCGGCCGGGACCCCCTATGGCTACACCTTC	CASSSAGTPYGYTF
TRBJ2-2	TRBD2	.	TRBV10-2	TGCGCCAGCAGTGAGAATTTAGCGGGGACCGGGGAGCTGTTTTTT	CASSENLAGTGELFF
TRBJ2-3	TRBD2	.	TRBV12-3/TRBV12-4	TGTGCCAGCCGTTGGCGGGAGAGCACAGATACGCAGTATTTT	CASRWRESTDTQYF
TRBJ2-7	.	many	TRBV5-1	TGCGCCAGCAGCGCGTATTCGGGGATAAATGCCTACGAGCAGTACTTC	CASSAYSGINAYEQYF
TRBJ2-2	.	.	TRBV27	TGTGCCAGCAGTGAGCAGGGGACCGGGGAGCTGTTTTTT	CASSEQGTGELFF
TRBJ2-1	TRBD2	few	TRBV7-9	TGTGCCAGCAGCCCGGGACTAGCGGCCTACAATGAGCAGTTCTTC	CASSPGLAAYNEQFF
TRBJ2-1	.	few	TRBV18	TGTGCCAGCTCCCCCAAACGTAGTCTGTACAATGAGCAGTTCTTC	CASSPKRSLYNEQFF
TRBJ2-7	.	.	TRBV4-1	TGCGCCAGCAGCCACTTCGACTCCTACGAGCAGTACTTC	CASSHFDSYEQYF
TRBJ1-5	.	few	TRBV29-1	TGCAGCGTTGGGGCAGGGGATCAGCCCCAGCATTTT	CSVGAGDQPQHF
TRBJ2-1	TRBD2	few	TRBV20-1	TGCAGTGCTTCGCTAACTAGCGGGGGGCCCAATGAGCAGTTCTTC	CSASLTSGGPNEQFF
TRBJ1-1	TRBD1	once	TRBV7-8	TGTGCCAGCAGCAGAGACAGGGGGCTCGAGAACACTGAAGCTTTCTTT	CASSRDRGLENTEAFF
TRBJ2-1	.	.	TRBV6-2/TRBV6-3	TGTGCCAGCAGTTATGCTTTCTCCGGAAATGAGCAGTTCTTC	CASSYAFSGNEQFF